Listed below are T cell receptor beta chains from one sample, sequenced in a study of beta chain features in type 1 diabetes. Profiling relied on immunoSEQ multiplex PCR, and the TCRdb table lists in-frame clones only, not all of them. The sample yields around 500,000 clones, roughly 30% seen once. The sequencing input was naive CD4+ T cells from blood. The receptors stem from a man younger than 35 in good health. CDR3s include the opening cysteine and the closing phenylalanine or tryptophan. The order of the fields is V gene, J gene, clone size, D gene, CDR3 protein, CDR3 DNA. D genes are given only for firm matches. A clone size is listed for some rows: how often the clone was seen (once, few, many), or a class if it is expanded.

TRBV7-3	TRBJ2-1	-	TRBD2	CASSYAGAYNEQFF	TGTGCCAGCAGCTACGCGGGGGCCTACAATGAGCAGTTCTTC
TRBV5-1	TRBJ2-7	-	TRBD2	CASSLVSGRAEYEQYF	TGCGCCAGCAGCTTGGTTAGCGGGAGGGCGGAATACGAGCAGTACTTC
TRBV30	TRBJ2-6	-	TRBD2	CAWSSRRTSGFSSGANVLTF	TGTGCCTGGAGTTCTCGCCGGACTAGCGGGTTTTCATCTGGGGCCAACGTCCTGACTTTC
TRBV20-1	TRBJ2-1	-	-	CSARDVREQFF	TGCAGTGCTAGAGATGTGCGGGAGCAGTTCTTC
TRBV20-1	TRBJ2-1	-	-	CSARGVWEQFF	TGCAGTGCTAGAGGTGTGTGGGAGCAGTTCTTC
TRBV6-5	TRBJ2-5	few	-	CASSYSSRSNMAQYF	TGTGCCAGCAGTTACTCGAGTCGTAGTAATATGGCCCAGTACTTC
TRBV5-1	TRBJ2-7	-	-	CASSTGVLRQGGQYF	TGCGCCAGCAGCACGGGGGTTCTCCGGCAGGGAGGGCAGTACTTC
TRBV7-2	TRBJ2-5	few	-	CAVRVAAQETQYF	TGCGCCGTAAGGGTGGCAGCCCAAGAGACCCAGTACTTC
TRBV30	TRBJ1-5	-	-	CAWSVGGRGNQPQHF	TGTGCCTGGAGTGTTGGGGGCAGAGGAAATCAGCCCCAGCATTTT
TRBV29-1	TRBJ2-5	few	-	CSVRDSGRETQYF	TGCAGCGTGAGGGACAGCGGGCGAGAGACCCAGTACTTC
TRBV29-1	TRBJ2-3	-	-	CSVLPFSDTQYF	TGCAGCGTGTTGCCCTTCTCAGATACGCAGTATTTT
TRBV30	TRBJ2-6	-	-	CAWRARSTGANVLTF	TGTGCCTGGAGGGCGCGGTCAACTGGGGCCAACGTCCTGACTTTC
TRBV29-1	TRBJ2-4	few	TRBD1	CSVESSRDRVGLAKNIQYF	TGCAGCGTCGAATCATCTCGGGACAGGGTGGGTCTAGCCAAAAACATTCAGTACTTC
TRBV7-2	TRBJ2-1	few	-	CASSSQDGVNEQFF	TGTGCCAGCAGCTCACAGGACGGGGTAAATGAGCAGTTCTTC
TRBV25-1	TRBJ2-3	few	-	CASSARRGTDTQYF	TGTGCCAGCAGTGCCAGACGGGGCACAGATACGCAGTATTTT
TRBV2	TRBJ2-5	-	-	CASSSTSQETQYF	TGTGCCAGCAGTTCGACTAGCCAAGAGACCCAGTACTTC
TRBV28	TRBJ2-1	-	-	CASSFISTNEQFF	TGTGCCAGCAGTTTCATATCCACGAATGAGCAGTTCTTC
TRBV7-2	TRBJ2-1	-	TRBD2	CASSTRTSGSLGEQFF	TGTGCCAGCAGCACCCGGACTAGCGGGAGCCTCGGTGAGCAGTTCTTC
TRBV14	TRBJ2-1	-	TRBD2	CASSQGRTSVFF	TGTGCCAGCAGCCAAGGACGGACTAGCGTCTTCTTC
TRBV21-1	TRBJ2-5	-	-	CATTPLAGGETQYF	TGTGCCACTACCCCGTTAGCGGGAGGGGAGACCCAGTACTTC
TRBV2	TRBJ2-5	-	-	CASRTDRNQETQYF	TGTGCCAGCAGAACTGACAGGAACCAAGAGACCCAGTACTTC
TRBV19	TRBJ1-1	-	-	CASRTLGTMSTEAFF	TGTGCCAGTAGGACCCTCGGCACCATGAGCACTGAAGCTTTCTTT
TRBV30	TRBJ2-7	few	-	CAWSVRGSSWYF	TGTGCCTGGAGTGTACGCGGCAGCTCTTGGTACTTC
TRBV4-2	TRBJ2-7	-	TRBD2	CASSQPGLAGDEQYF	TGTGCCAGCAGCCAACCGGGACTAGCGGGAGACGAGCAGTACTTC
TRBV7-2	TRBJ2-1	few	TRBD1	CASRPWTGTYNEQFF	TGTGCCAGCAGACCATGGACAGGGACCTACAATGAGCAGTTCTTC
TRBV5-1	TRBJ2-5	-	TRBD2	CASSRAGAAETQYF	TGCGCCAGCAGCCGAGCGGGAGCAGCAGAGACCCAGTACTTC
TRBV28	TRBJ2-7	-	-	CATANMYGTYEQYF	TGTGCCACCGCAAACATGTACGGCACCTACGAGCAGTACTTC
TRBV30	TRBJ1-2	-	-	CAWSPWSYGYTF	TGTGCCTGGAGTCCCTGGTCCTATGGCTACACCTTC
TRBV7-2	TRBJ1-2	-	TRBD1	CASSPSVGQLYGYTF	TGTGCCAGCAGCCCATCCGTGGGACAGCTCTATGGCTACACCTTC
TRBV29-1	TRBJ2-7	-	TRBD2	CSVEGRLAGALSYEQYF	TGCAGCGTTGAAGGACGACTAGCGGGAGCCCTTTCCTACGAGCAGTACTTC
TRBV14	TRBJ1-2	-	TRBD1	CASSQAGTATNYGYTF	TGTGCCAGCAGCCAAGCTGGGACAGCGACTAACTATGGCTACACCTTC
TRBV18	TRBJ2-7	few	-	CASRQSAYEQYF	TGTGCCAGCCGACAGTCCGCCTACGAGCAGTACTTC
TRBV29-1	TRBJ2-2	-	-	CSVEVRVSGELFF	TGCAGCGTTGAAGTGAGGGTTAGCGGGGAGCTGTTTTTT
TRBV30	TRBJ2-1	few	-	CAWRPRGEQFF	TGTGCCTGGAGACCCAGGGGCGAGCAGTTCTTC
TRBV29-1	TRBJ2-1	few	-	CSGSWDGRNEQFF	TGCAGCGGATCTTGGGACGGAAGAAATGAGCAGTTCTTC
TRBV29-1	TRBJ1-2	-	-	CSVDSGGYTF	TGCAGCGTTGATTCCGGGGGCTACACCTTC
TRBV30	TRBJ1-5	-	-	CAWSHSEGRAEHF	TGTGCCTGGAGTCACTCGGAGGGCCGCGCCGAGCATTTT
TRBV9	TRBJ1-4	few	-	CASSASGRTENEKLFF	TGTGCCAGCAGCGCCTCGGGGAGGACAGAGAATGAAAAACTGTTTTTT
TRBV29-1	TRBJ1-2	few	-	CSVGGPYVSGYTF	TGCAGCGTTGGGGGGCCTTACGTATCCGGCTACACCTTC
TRBV27	TRBJ2-4	few	-	CASSLEGNIQYF	TGTGCCAGCAGTTTGGAGGGAAACATTCAGTACTTC
TRBV27	TRBJ2-1	few	-	CASSPKGPAGNEQFF	TGTGCCAGCAGTCCAAAGGGCCCGGCGGGCAATGAGCAGTTCTTC
TRBV5-1	TRBJ2-5	-	TRBD1	CASSRDRVGETQYF	TGCGCCAGCAGCCGGGACAGGGTAGGAGAGACCCAGTACTTC
TRBV30	TRBJ1-2	few	TRBD1	CAWGTGGGYGYTF	TGTGCCTGGGGAACAGGGGGCGGCTATGGCTACACCTTC
TRBV7-8	TRBJ2-2	few	-	CASTAALNTGELFF	TGTGCCAGCACCGCGGCCCTGAACACCGGGGAGCTGTTTTTT
TRBV11-2	TRBJ2-1	-	TRBD2	CASSLVGAGGVNEQFF	TGTGCCAGCAGCTTAGTCGGTGCGGGAGGTGTGAATGAGCAGTTCTTC
TRBV10-3	TRBJ2-2	few	-	CAISELLNTGELFF	TGTGCCATCAGTGAGTTGTTGAACACCGGGGAGCTGTTTTTT
TRBV23-1	TRBJ2-5	once	TRBD1	CASRPPTGETQYF	TGCGCCAGCAGGCCTCCGACAGGGGAGACCCAGTACTTC
TRBV13	TRBJ2-7	few	TRBD2	CASRTSGSHEQYF	TGTGCCAGCAGGACTAGCGGGAGCCACGAGCAGTACTTC
TRBV30	TRBJ1-5	few	-	CAWSPGGGGQPQHF	TGTGCCTGGAGTCCTGGGGGAGGCGGTCAGCCCCAGCATTTT
TRBV25-1	TRBJ2-2	-	TRBD1	CASSATGTGELFF	TGTGCCAGCAGTGCGACAGGGACCGGGGAGCTGTTTTTT
TRBV30	TRBJ2-4	few	-	CAWNPGTLIAKNIQYF	TGTGCCTGGAATCCCGGGACTCTAATAGCCAAAAACATTCAGTACTTC
TRBV14	TRBJ2-7	-	TRBD2	CASSQPPGTSGSTYEQYF	TGTGCCAGCAGCCAGCCCCCCGGGACTAGCGGGAGCACCTACGAGCAGTACTTC
TRBV16	TRBJ2-3	-	-	CASSRRESTDTQYF	TGTGCCAGCAGCCGTAGGGAGAGCACAGATACGCAGTATTTT
TRBV19	TRBJ1-1	-	-	CASSIDLTVEAFF	TGTGCCAGTAGTATAGATCTCACAGTTGAAGCTTTCTTT
TRBV30	TRBJ1-5	few	-	CAWGQGSNQPQHF	TGTGCCTGGGGACAAGGGAGCAATCAGCCCCAGCATTTT